This T cell receptor (beta chain) was profiled in a study of OX40 agonist ivuxolimab in advanced cancers. Germline trimming cut 6 bases from V and 6 bases from J; bases unmatched to any gene: 2. Germline V gene data show CDR1 as WSHSY and CDR2 as SAAADI. This CDR3 has 13 residues. Repertoires were generated with immunoSEQ multiplex PCR, while TCRdb's copy carries only in-frame clones and drops some. Of about 48,000 clones listed, approximately 88% are singletons. The specimen was CD4+ or CD8+ T cells sorted from blood, collected in a trial of the OX40 agonist ivuxolimab. The chain combines TRBV10-2 with TRBJ2-1, with TRBD2 matching 10 bases. This sequence was found in an adult with an advanced solid tumor such as melanoma, head and neck, liver or kidney cancer. CDR3 residues: CASSRTSGNEQFF. Here the CDR3 DNA reads TGCGCCAGCAGCCGGACTAGCGGCAATGAGCAGTTCTTC.